The 19 T cell receptor beta chains reported below all come from one sample, sequenced in a study of shared clonotypes between healthy human individuals. Clones were sequenced by immunoSEQ multiplex PCR, and TCRdb holds only the in-frame ones, with some missing. The sample lists approximately 2,000,000 clones; roughly 92% were seen once. The sequencing input was naive CD4+ T cells from PBMCs. The sample's subset: CD45RA+ positively selected. Receptor source: a man aged 18 to 29 in good health. Some clones in this sample may be carry-over from other donors' samples.

As to this clone: Other DNA variants within this sample encode the same CDR3. The chain joins TRBV5-1 to TRBJ1-1; TRBD1 is a possible D gene (5 bases). The CDR3 consists of 15 residues. Trimming removed 2 bases from V and 0 bases from J, with 11 bases in between. Germline lookup yields CDR1 SGHRS and CDR2 YFSETQ. Here the CDR3 DNA reads TGCGCCAGCAGCTTTACCGGGACTCTGAACACTGAAGCTTTCTTT. Its protein is CASSFTGTLNTEAFF.

V and J are TRBV27 and TRBJ1-1; D gene unclear. V was cut by 1 base and J by 0 bases, with 15 bases left in between. CDR3 length: 17 amino acids. CDR1 and CDR2 (germline): MNHEY, SMNVEV (reference sequence). The CDR3 protein is CASSLFGSDGLNTEAFF. The CDR3 nucleotides are TGTGCCAGCAGTTTATTCGGTTCGGACGGGTTGAACACTGAAGCTTTCTTT.

The chain employs TRBV28 and TRBJ2-7; a possible D gene is TRBD2 (7 bases). Trimming removed 6 bases at V and 1 base at J, with 19 bases between. CDR3 length: 16 amino acids. Germline CDR1 reads MDHEN; CDR2 reads SYDVKM. CDR3 coding DNA: TGTGCCAGCAGCTTAACGGGGGGCCCGGGGTCCTACGAGCAGTACTTC. This encodes CASSLTGGPGSYEQYF.

A single count supports this clone. CDR3 DNA sequence: TGTGCCAGCAGCTTAAGGGGATATGAGCAGTTCTTC. It specifies CASSLRGYEQFF. The genes are TRBV11-3 and TRBJ2-1, with D possibly matching TRBD1 (5 bases). The germline CDR1 and CDR2 sequences are SGHNT and YENEEA. V gave up 2 bases and J gave up 8 bases, with 7 bases separating them. The CDR3 is 12 residues long.

This chain uses TRBV21-1 with TRBJ2-4. TRBV21-1 is a listed pseudogene. This CDR3 has 16 amino acids. CDR3: CASSKPDPTAKNIQYF. The CDR3 DNA reads TGTGCCAGCAGCAAACCCGACCCGACGGCCAAAAACATTCAGTACTTC.

This rearrangement joins TRBV18 to TRBJ2-2; no reliable D call. This CDR3 contains 15 residues. The V and J ends lost 3 bases and 5 bases respectively, with 13 bases between them. Germline V gives CDR1 KGHSH, CDR2 LQKENI. CDR3 protein: CASSPDQKVTGELFF. The CDR3 nucleotides are TGTGCCAGCTCACCGGACCAGAAGGTGACCGGGGAGCTGTTTTTT.

The V call is TRBV9, the J call TRBJ2-7; TRBD2 matches at 10 bases. From germline, CDR1 is SGDLS and CDR2 YYNGEE. The CDR3 runs 16 residues. After removal of 0 bases from V and 6 bases from J, the junction contained 9 bases not matched to a gene. CDR3 protein: CASSVEGASGRGEQYF. CDR3 coding DNA: TGTGCCAGCAGCGTAGAGGGGGCTAGCGGGAGAGGCGAGCAGTACTTC.

The chain links TRBV10-1 to TRBJ1-2, with D uncertain. The CDR3 loop spans 11 amino acids. V was shortened by 7 bases and J by 8 bases, with 11 bases between the two germline ends. The germline V gene has CDR1 WNHNN and CDR2 SYGVQD (reference sequence). CDR3 amino acids: CASIDLGGYTF. In DNA form, the CDR3 reads TGCGCCAGCATTGACTTAGGGGGCTACACCTTC.

The chain has TRBV10-2 and TRBJ1-2, with TRBD1 matching over 8 bases. CDR3 size: 15 residues. J gave up 4 bases and V 6 bases, and 10 bases lay outside the gene matches. Germline CDR1 is WSHSY and CDR2 is SAAADI. As DNA, the CDR3 is TGCGCCAGCAGGCCGACAGGGGAGGCTCTCTATGGCTACACCTTC. Protein product: CASRPTGEALYGYTF.

This clone was counted a single time. This chain joins TRBV7-3 and TRBJ2-3; no definite D call. Per germline, CDR1 SGHTA and CDR2 FQGTGA. Trimming took off 4 bases at V and 1 base at J, with 15 bases between the two ends. The CDR3 is 16 amino acids. The CDR3 DNA is TGTGCCAGCAGCTCGCCGGGTACCTATGGCACAGATACGCAGTATTTT. The encoded protein is CASSSPGTYGTDTQYF.

This rearrangement joins TRBV5-1 to TRBJ1-2; no firm D call. V lost 0 bases, J lost 4 bases, and 22 bases lay in between. From germline, CDR1 is SGHRS and CDR2 YFSETQ. This CDR3 spans 18 amino acids. Here the CDR3 reads CASSLATRTAEQIYGYTF. The CDR3 coding sequence is TGCGCCAGCAGCTTGGCCACCCGGACGGCAGAACAAATCTATGGCTACACCTTC.

The genes are TRBV5-1 and TRBJ1-4; 9 positions agree with TRBD1. Trimming cost V 4 bases and J 5 bases; bases outside gene matches: 6. Looked up from germline, CDR1 is SGHRS and CDR2 is YFSETQ. The CDR3 sequence is 15 residues long. DNA of the CDR3: TGCGCCAGCAGCACGGACAGGGGCGGGAATGAAAAACTGTTTTTT. This translates into CASSTDRGGNEKLFF.

This rearrangement joins TRBV28 to TRBJ1-1, with 7 positions matching TRBD1. Germline CDR1 is MDHEN and CDR2 is SYDVKM. V gave up 6 bases and J gave up 2 bases; unmatched junction bases: 9. The CDR3 has 15 residues. CDR3 region: CASSLWDRINTEAFF. Written as DNA, the CDR3 is TGTGCCAGCAGCCTCTGGGACAGAATAAACACTGAAGCTTTCTTT.

This chain joins TRBV28 and TRBJ2-1, with 13 bases lining up with TRBD2. Germline values: CDR1 MDHEN, CDR2 SYDVKM. Losses at the gene ends were 3 bases for V and 2 bases for J; bases not matched to a gene: 7. The CDR3 totals 18 residues. CDR3 sequence reads: CASSFPGLAGTTYNEQFF. CDR3 sequence (DNA): TGTGCCAGCAGTTTTCCGGGACTAGCGGGAACGACCTACAATGAGCAGTTCTTC.

The chain joins TRBV27 to TRBJ2-1; D call uncertain. Trimming took 8 bases from V and 6 from J, leaving 11 bases between them. The CDR3 spans 12 residues. Per the germline V gene, CDR1 is MNHEY and CDR2 is SMNVEV (reference sequence). The CDR3 loop reads CASSGRPNEQFF. DNA for the CDR3: TGTGCCAGCTCGGGCCGCCCCAATGAGCAGTTCTTC.

The chain couples TRBV27 to TRBJ1-5, with D perhaps matching TRBD1 (5 bases). V lost 2 bases and J 3 bases, leaving 20 bases between the germline ends. This CDR3 has 18 residues. CDR1 MNHEY and CDR2 SMNVEV come from the germline V gene (reference sequence). The CDR3 spells CASSLRPPNGGYNQPQHF. In nucleotides, the CDR3 is TGTGCCAGCAGTTTACGGCCTCCCAACGGGGGGTACAATCAGCCCCAGCATTTT.

The chain couples TRBV28 to TRBJ1-5; D is perhaps TRBD1 (6 bases). Germline assignment: CDR1 MDHEN and CDR2 SYDVKM. There are 15 residues in the CDR3. V was pared by 7 bases and J by 6 bases, with 19 bases between. For the CDR3, the DNA is TGTGCCAGCACCCAACCGGGGGGCGCGAGTCAGCCCCAGCATTTT. Its translation is CASTQPGGASQPQHF. Together with reference TRBV28 and TRBJ1-5, the CDR3 gives the full variable domain: DVKVTQSSRYLVKRTGEKVFLECVQDMDHENMFWYRQDPGLGLRLIYFSYDVKMKEKGDIPEGYSVSREKKERFSLILESASTNQTSMYLCASTQPGGASQPQHFGDGTRLSIL.

The chain has TRBV18 and TRBJ2-7; 7 positions agree with TRBD1. The CDR3 totals 14 residues. The germline gives CDR1 KGHSH, CDR2 LQKENI. J was trimmed by 6 bases and V by 3 bases; bases with no gene match: 8. Here the CDR3 reads CASSPSGQAVEQYF. The CDR3 region has the DNA TGTGCCAGCTCACCCTCAGGACAGGCGGTCGAGCAGTACTTC.

This clone was observed once. The chain couples TRBV1 to TRBJ2-7; the DNA was not used to check the table's D call, TRBD2. TRBV1 is listed as a pseudogene. The CDR3 is made up of 14 amino acids. This CDR3 reads CTSSPLAALGEQYF. The DNA of the CDR3 is TGCACCAGCAGTCCACTAGCGGCCTTGGGAGAGCAGTACTTC.